Following are 8 T cell receptor beta chains from one sample sequenced in a study of T cell repertoires in cytomegalovirus infection. Via MiXCR, TCRdb re-called the reads, giving one row per CDR3 protein. The sample carries about 470,000 distinct CDR3 sequences, approximately 42% recorded once. Their target antigens are unknown. The sequencing used cultured PBMCs, collected from culture after CMV antigen stimulation. The source of these receptors is a human donor in good health (CMV status not recorded). Some clones in this sample may be carry-over from other donors' samples.

This clonotype showed up just a few times. The chain combines TRBV7-2 with TRBJ1-2, with D unresolved. This CDR3 has 13 residues. In germline, CDR1 is SGHTA, CDR2 FQGNSA. Trimming removed 4 bases from V and 3 bases from J, with 9 bases in between. For the CDR3, the DNA is TGTGCCAGCAGCTCTCGACACGACTATGGCTACACCTTC. Protein: CASSSRHDYGYTF.

This clonotype was observed a handful of times. The chain recombines TRBV7-8 with TRBJ1-2; D uncertain. This CDR3 region has 13 residues. Deletions cut 5 bases from V and 8 bases from J, with 15 bases between. CDR1 and CDR2 (germline): SGHVS, FQNEAQ. The CDR3: CASSARNLEGYTF. Written as DNA, the CDR3 is TGTGCCAGCAGCGCGCGTAATCTCGAAGGCTACACCTTC.

This clonotype has just a few counts. The chain is built from TRBV6-6 and TRBJ2-1, with 10 bases matching TRBD2. This CDR3 contains 17 residues. V was pared by 6 bases and J by 5 bases, with 13 bases of the junction left unmatched. Germline V lookup: CDR1 MNHNY, CDR2 SVGAGI (reference sequence). This CDR3 reads CASSRPYTSGANNEQFF. CDR3 sequence (DNA): TGTGCCAGCAGCCGACCTTATACTAGCGGGGCTAACAATGAGCAGTTCTTC.

This clonotype has only a few counts. The chain couples TRBV11-2 to TRBJ2-1; 10 nucleotides agree with TRBD2. This CDR3 comprises 16 residues. Germline lookup yields CDR1 SGHAT and CDR2 FQNNGV. V lost 5 bases to trimming and J lost 8 bases; unmatched junction nucleotides: 12. In DNA, the CDR3 is TGTGCCAGCAGCATCCTATCTAGCGGGAGTTTCCATGAGCAGTTCTTC. Translation: CASSILSSGSFHEQFF.

The V and J genes are TRBV20-1 and TRBJ1-4; 12 nucleotides line up with TRBD1. Germline V gene lookup returns CDR1 DFQATT and CDR2 SNEGSKA (reference sequence). The CDR3 runs to 15 residues. Trimming took 6 bases from V and 5 from J; bases not matched to a gene: 7. The DNA of the CDR3 is TGCAGTGCCAGGGACAGGGGGCGGATAAATGAAAAACTGTTTTTT. Encoded protein: CSARDRGRINEKLFF.

This chain uses TRBV6-6 with TRBJ2-3; 12 bases align to TRBD2. The germline gives CDR1 MNHNY, CDR2 SVGAGI (reference sequence). The CDR3 runs to 14 residues. With 6 bases clipped from V and 6 bases from J, the junction kept 4 bases outside the gene matches. The CDR3 nucleotides are TGTGCCAGCAGACCTAGCGGGAGGGCCGATACGCAGTATTTT. Translated: CASRPSGRADTQYF.

The V and J genes are TRBV19 and TRBJ1-6; D uncertain. V shed 7 bases and J shed 3 bases, with 16 bases lying between them. Germline CDR1 reads LNHDA; CDR2 reads SQIVND (reference sequence). The CDR3 covers 16 residues. CDR3 loop: CASNHGLAVYNSPLHF. The CDR3 DNA is TGTGCCAGTAACCATGGACTGGCTGTCTATAATTCACCCCTCCACTTT.

The J gene is TRBJ2-2, the V gene TRBV6-2 or TRBV6-3; a possible D gene is TRBD2 (5 bases). The CDR3 consists of 16 residues. Germline V lookup: CDR1 MNHEY, CDR2 SVGEGT. The V end was cut by 4 bases, the J end by 5 bases, with 17 bases between. The CDR3 sequence is CASSSPWAGRTGELFF. CDR3 DNA: TGTGCCAGCAGTTCGCCCTGGGCGGGCAGAACCGGGGAGCTGTTTTTT.